This T cell receptor (beta chain) derives from a study of T-cell memory formation after mild COVID-19. TCRdb fed the 5' RACE reads into MiXCR, producing one record per CDR3 protein. There are 300,000 to 400,000 distinct CDR3 sequences in the sample; about a sixth occur only once, and more than 20% lies in the top ten. There are 15 residues in the CDR3. Looked up from germline, CDR1 is KGHDR and CDR2 is SFDVKD. The germline V and J ends were trimmed by 2 bases and 0 bases, with 9 bases remaining between them. This rearrangement joins TRBV24-1 to TRBJ2-5; D is perhaps TRBD1 (5 bases). Input material: PBMCs or a T cell subset sorted from them (not recorded which). This clonotype originated in a man aged 18-30 years who had mild COVID-19 (a few samples of this study predate the infection). Cell type and time point are not known. CDR3 coding DNA: TGTGCCACCAGTGATTCGACAGCGTACCAAGAGACCCAGTACTTC. Residues: CATSDSTAYQETQYF.